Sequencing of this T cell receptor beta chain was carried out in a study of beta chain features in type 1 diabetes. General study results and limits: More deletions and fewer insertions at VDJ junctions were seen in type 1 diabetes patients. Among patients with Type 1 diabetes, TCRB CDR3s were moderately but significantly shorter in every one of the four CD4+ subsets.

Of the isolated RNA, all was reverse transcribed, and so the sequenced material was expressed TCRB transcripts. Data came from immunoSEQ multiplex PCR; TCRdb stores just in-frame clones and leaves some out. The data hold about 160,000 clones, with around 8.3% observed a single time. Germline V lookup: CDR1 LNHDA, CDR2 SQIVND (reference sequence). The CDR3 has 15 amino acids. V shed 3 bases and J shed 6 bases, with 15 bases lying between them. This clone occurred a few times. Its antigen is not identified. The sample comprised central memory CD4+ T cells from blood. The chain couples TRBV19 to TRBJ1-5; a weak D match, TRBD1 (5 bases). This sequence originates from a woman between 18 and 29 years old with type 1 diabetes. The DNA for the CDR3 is TGTGCCAGTAGTATCGGAGGGGAACCTCGTCAGCCCCAGCATTTT. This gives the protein CASSIGGEPRQPQHF.